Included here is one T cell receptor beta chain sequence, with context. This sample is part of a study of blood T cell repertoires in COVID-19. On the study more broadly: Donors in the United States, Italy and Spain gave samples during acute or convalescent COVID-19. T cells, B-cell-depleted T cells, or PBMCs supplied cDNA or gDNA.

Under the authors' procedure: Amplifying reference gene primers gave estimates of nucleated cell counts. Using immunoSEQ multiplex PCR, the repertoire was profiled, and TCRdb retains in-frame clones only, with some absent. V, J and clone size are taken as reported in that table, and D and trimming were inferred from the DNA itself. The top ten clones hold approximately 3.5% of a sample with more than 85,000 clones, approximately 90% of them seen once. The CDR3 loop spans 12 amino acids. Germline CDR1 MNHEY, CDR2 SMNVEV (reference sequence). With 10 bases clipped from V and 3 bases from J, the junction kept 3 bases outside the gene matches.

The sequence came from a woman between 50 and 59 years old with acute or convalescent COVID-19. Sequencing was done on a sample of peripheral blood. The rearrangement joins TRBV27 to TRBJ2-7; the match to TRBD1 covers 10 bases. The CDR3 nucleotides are TGTGCCACCCGGGACAGGGGCTACGAGCAGTACTTC. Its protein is CATRDRGYEQYF.